Listed below are T cell receptor beta chains from one sample, sequenced in a study of cytomegalovirus exposure and HLA in healthy donors. TCRdb's table, derived via immunoSEQ multiplex PCR, lists solely in-frame clones and lacks some. The table shows about 140,000 clones, with 70% to 85% occurring only once. The sequencing sample was made of PBMCs. Every receptor here comes from a woman aged 40 to 55 in good health and CMV-seronegative. CDR3s include the opening cysteine and the closing phenylalanine or tryptophan. A D gene is named only where the DNA matches it firmly. Clone size is given for some rows only: seen once, a few or many times, or a class if the clone is expanded.

>once|TRBJ1-5|TRBD1|TRBV19
TGTGCCAGTAGTATCGGGGCAGGGGGTCAGCCCCAGCATTTT
CASSIGAGGQPQHF
>-|TRBJ2-1|TRBD2|TRBV28
TGTGCCAGCACGTCCGGGGGGTTATACAATGAGCAGTTCTTC
CASTSGGLYNEQFF
>once|TRBJ2-7|-|TRBV7-6
TGTGCCAGCAGCTTAGCGGTGGAGGGGGCTGACTACGAGCAGTACTTC
CASSLAVEGADYEQYF
>few|TRBJ2-1|TRBD2|TRBV7-3
TGTGCCAGCAGCGCTACTAGCGGGAATAACAATGAGCAGTTCTTC
CASSATSGNNNEQFF
>-|TRBJ1-6|TRBD1|TRBV5-1
TGCGCCAGCAGCTTGGGGGACAGTTCGAGTTCACCCCTCCACTTT
CASSLGDSSSSPLHF
>-|TRBJ1-4|TRBD1|TRBV2
TGTGCCAGTAAGGGACAGGCGAATGAAAAACTGTTTTTT
CASKGQANEKLFF
>-|TRBJ2-7|-|TRBV18
TGTGCCAGCTCACCCCAGATTTACGAGCAGTACTTC
CASSPQIYEQYF
>-|TRBJ2-7|TRBD1|TRBV7-2
TGTGCCAGCACCTACCAGGGGGACCCTCCCAAGCAGTACTTC
CASTYQGDPPKQYF
>-|TRBJ2-3|TRBD2|TRBV5-1
TGCGCCAGCAGCTTTGAAGCGGGAGGGCGAAGTACAGATACGCAGTATTTT
CASSFEAGGRSTDTQYF
>-|TRBJ2-5|TRBD2|TRBV2
TGTGCCAGCAGTGTTTCTAGCGGAGCCCCAGAGACCCAGTACTTC
CASSVSSGAPETQYF
>once|TRBJ2-5|TRBD1|TRBV7-9
TGTGCCAGCAGCGCAGGACAGGGGCGAGAGACCCAGTACTTC
CASSAGQGRETQYF
>-|TRBJ2-3|-|TRBV7-9
TGTGCCAGCAGCTTAGGGAATAGGGGTTCGCACCGCACAGATACGCAGTATTTT
CASSLGNRGSHRTDTQYF
>once|TRBJ2-3|-|TRBV5-1
TGCGCCAGCAGCCCGGGGGACAGATTCACAGATACGCAGTATTTT
CASSPGDRFTDTQYF
>-|TRBJ2-5|-|TRBV2
TGTGCCAGCAGTGAGGAGGCCGGGGTGGCCCAGTACTTC
CASSEEAGVAQYF
>-|TRBJ2-2|-|TRBV27
TGTGCCAGCAGTTTAGCTTCAGGGAACGCCGGGGAGCTGTTTTTT
CASSLASGNAGELFF
>-|TRBJ1-2|-|TRBV5-1
TGCGCCAGCAGCTTGACGGGGAGAATCGACTATGGCTACACCTTC
CASSLTGRIDYGYTF
>-|TRBJ2-7|-|TRBV28
TGTGCCAGCAGTTTAGGGGGGGGCGTTTCTACGGGCTACGAGCAGTACTTC
CASSLGGGVSTGYEQYF
>-|TRBJ1-1|-|TRBV28
TGTGCCAGCAGTTCTGCGGGGTTTAGGACTGAAGCTTTCTTT
CASSSAGFRTEAFF
>-|TRBJ2-7|-|TRBV5-4
TGTGCCAGCAGGTTAGCGATAAGCTCCTACGAGCAGTACTTC
CASRLAISSYEQYF
>-|TRBJ2-1|-|TRBV5-8
TGTGCCAGCAGCTTTATACTATGGAACGATGAGCAGTTCTTC
CASSFILWNDEQFF
>-|TRBJ2-1|TRBD2|TRBV15
TGTGCCACCAGCAGACAGATCGGGGCTAGCGGGAGTGGGTACAATGAGCAGTTCTTC
CATSRQIGASGSGYNEQFF
>-|TRBJ2-5|TRBD2|TRBV28
TGTGCCAGCAGTTTTCCGGGACTAGCGGGAGGGGAGACCCAGTACTTC
CASSFPGLAGGETQYF